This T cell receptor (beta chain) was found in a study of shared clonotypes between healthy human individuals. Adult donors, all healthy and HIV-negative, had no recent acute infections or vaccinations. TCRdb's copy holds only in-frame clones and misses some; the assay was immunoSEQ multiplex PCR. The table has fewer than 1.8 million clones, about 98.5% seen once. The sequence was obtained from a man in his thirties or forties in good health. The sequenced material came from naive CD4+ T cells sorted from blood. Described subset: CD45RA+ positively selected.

The CDR3 is CSVLGGLASTMAQFF. The CDR3 nucleotides read TGCAGCGTCCTGGGGGGACTAGCCAGTACAATGGCGCAGTTCTTC. The chain has TRBV29-1 and TRBJ2-1; 9 bases line up with TRBD2. V lost 6 bases to trimming and J lost 12 bases; unmatched junction nucleotides: 18. Looked up from germline, CDR1 is SQVTM and CDR2 is ANQGSEA. This CDR3 has 15 amino acids.